Shown below are 16 T cell receptor beta chains from a single sample sequenced in a study of shared clonotypes between healthy human individuals. Assay: immunoSEQ multiplex PCR; the TCRdb copy retains only in-frame clones and omits some. The table shows approximately 2.4 million clones, with approximately 95% occurring only once. The sequenced sample was naive CD4+ T cells sorted from blood. This sample's subset: CD45RA+ positively selected. These receptors originate from a man aged 18 to 35 in good health.

The chain recombines TRBV30 with TRBJ2-7; TRBD2 aligns across 13 bases. J was trimmed by 4 bases and V by 1 base; bases with no gene match: 13. The CDR3 has 18 residues. Germline CDR1 is GTSNPN and CDR2 is SVGIG (reference sequence). The CDR3 protein is CAWSGGQGGTSGTYEQYF. CDR3 DNA: TGTGCCTGGAGTGGTGGACAGGGAGGGACTAGCGGGACTTACGAGCAGTACTTC. The full variable domain, its missing parts supplied by reference TRBV30 and TRBJ2-7, is SQTIHQWPATLVQPVGSPLSLECTVEGTSNPNLYWYRQAAGRGLQLLFYSVGIGQISSEVPQNLSASRPQDRQFILSSKKLLLSDSGFYLCAWSGGQGGTSGTYEQYFGPGTRLTVT.

The chain couples TRBV15 to TRBJ1-4; no clear D gene. This CDR3 comprises 15 residues. V lost 0 bases to trimming and J lost 3 bases, with 8 bases between them. Germline V CDR1 and CDR2: LNHNV, YYDKDF (reference sequence). The CDR3 loop is CATSRDALPNEKLFF. The CDR3 region has the DNA TGTGCCACCAGCAGAGATGCCCTTCCTAATGAAAAACTGTTTTTT.

The chain joins TRBV9 to TRBJ2-3; TRBD1 is a possible D gene (6 bases). The V gene lost 4 bases and the J gene lost 2 bases, with 17 bases spanning the gap. This CDR3 has 16 amino acids. The V gene's germline CDR1 is SGDLS and CDR2 YYNGEE. DNA of the CDR3: TGTGCCAGCAGCACCGGACAGTATAGTTTCACAGATACGCAGTATTTT. This sequence encodes CASSTGQYSFTDTQYF.

V is TRBV30 and J is TRBJ2-7, with D uncertain. Trimming took 5 bases from V and 0 from J, leaving 8 bases between them. CDR1 is GTSNPN, CDR2 SVGIG, per germline (reference sequence). The CDR3 loop spans 12 amino acids. The CDR3 protein is CAWGRPSYEQYF. The CDR3 DNA sequence: TGTGCCTGGGGTCGGCCCTCCTACGAGCAGTACTTC.

The gene calls are TRBV5-4 and TRBJ1-2; TRBD1 matches at 10 bases. The CDR3 is made up of 17 amino acids. Germline CDR1 and CDR2: SGHNT and YYREEE (reference sequence). Trimming cost V 4 bases and J 6 bases; bases outside gene matches: 15. The CDR3 DNA reads as TGTGCCAGCAGCCAGACAGGGGGCGCATCAAAAATCGATGGCTACACCTTC. It translates to CASSQTGGASKIDGYTF.

The CDR3 DNA sequence: TGTGCCAGCGAATTTGGGAATCAGCCCCAGCATTTT. It codes for CASEFGNQPQHF. V gene TRBV6-1 combines with J gene TRBJ1-5; D call uncertain. Trimming removed 8 bases from V and 4 bases from J, with 9 bases in between. Germline CDR1 and CDR2: MNHNS and SASEGT. This CDR3 region has 12 residues.

The V gene is TRBV15, the J gene TRBJ2-5; TRBD2 might be the D (5 bases). The germline CDR1 and CDR2 sequences are LNHNV and YYDKDF (reference sequence). CDR3 length equals 17 residues. Trimming left V 1 base short and J 3 bases short, with 18 bases between. For the CDR3, the DNA is TGTGCCACCAGCAGAGTACCCGGGGTCCTAGGGAAAGAGACCCAGTACTTC. Residues: CATSRVPGVLGKETQYF.

With respect to this clone: Different DNA sequences within this sample yield the same CDR3. The genes are TRBV10-3 and TRBJ2-2; 12 positions match TRBD1. In germline, CDR1 is ENHRY, CDR2 SYGVKD. The CDR3 has 16 residues. V was pared by 3 bases and J by 2 bases, with 1 base of the junction left unmatched. CDR3 coding DNA: TGTGCCATCAGTGAAGGGACAGGGGGCAACACCGGGGAGCTGTTTTTT. It yields the protein CAISEGTGGNTGELFF.

The rearrangement joins TRBV7-9 to TRBJ2-2; D perhaps matches TRBD2 (5 bases). There are 15 residues in the CDR3. Trimming took 2 bases from V and 6 from J, leaving 13 bases between them. Germline CDR1 reads SEHNR; CDR2 reads FQNEAQ (reference sequence). For the CDR3, the DNA is TGTGCCAGCAGCTTACTGGGTCTAGCCGCCGGGGAGCTGTTTTTT. The encoded protein is CASSLLGLAAGELFF.

The chain carries TRBV19 and TRBJ2-7, with D perhaps matching TRBD1 or TRBD2 (6 bases each). The germline gives CDR1 LNHDA, CDR2 SQIVND (reference sequence). V was cut by 10 bases and J by 4 bases, with 23 bases left in between. This CDR3 is 15 amino acids long. The CDR3 DNA reads as TGTGCCACCCGAGGGGGGAACACACCTTCGTACGAGCAGTACTTC. This codes for CATRGGNTPSYEQYF.

The rearrangement joins TRBV5-1 to TRBJ1-5; the D gene is possibly TRBD1 (5 bases). There are 16 residues in the CDR3. Deletions cut 0 bases from V and 2 bases from J, with 12 bases between. Looked up from germline, CDR1 is SGHRS and CDR2 is YFSETQ. The DNA of the CDR3 is TGCGCCAGCAGCTTGGAAGGGGATATCGGCAATCAGCCCCAGCATTTT. Residues: CASSLEGDIGNQPQHF.

The V call is TRBV5-1, the J call TRBJ2-5; 8 bases match TRBD1. V trimming: 2 bases; J trimming: 5 bases; junction bases outside the gene matches: 8. This CDR3 is 15 amino acids long. Germline V CDR1 and CDR2: SGHRS, YFSETQ. The CDR3 here is CASSFPGGGGETQYF. As DNA, the CDR3 is TGCGCCAGCAGCTTTCCAGGGGGCGGCGGCGAGACCCAGTACTTC.

The chain couples TRBV9 to TRBJ2-5, with D unclear. This CDR3 has 13 residues. Germline CDR1 and CDR2: SGDLS and YYNGEE. V was shortened by 2 bases and J by 2 bases, with 7 bases between the two germline ends. The CDR3 DNA reads TGTGCCAGCAGCGTCTCCAAGCAAGAGACCCAGTACTTC. As protein: CASSVSKQETQYF. The entire variable domain, with the rest obtained from reference TRBV9 and TRBJ2-5, is as follows: DSGVTQTPKHLITATGQRVTLRCSPRSGDLSVYWYQQSLDQGLQFLIQYYNGEERAKGNILERFSAQQFPDLHSELNLSSLELGDSALYFCASSVSKQETQYFGPGTRLLVL.

The chain combines TRBV5-1 with TRBJ2-7; D might be TRBD1 or TRBD2, each matching 5 bases. V lost 4 bases, J lost 4 bases, and 18 bases lay in between. Germline values: CDR1 SGHRS, CDR2 YFSETQ. CDR3 length: 15 residues. CDR3 protein: CASSLGALGAYEQYF. The CDR3 DNA sequence: TGCGCCAGCAGCCTCGGGGCCCTAGGGGCTTACGAGCAGTACTTC.

The V call is TRBV5-1, the J call TRBJ1-1, with 9 bases matching TRBD1. CDR1 and CDR2 (germline): SGHRS, YFSETQ. V lost 0 bases and J lost 1; bases outside the gene matches: 4. The CDR3 is 16 amino acids. The CDR3 nucleotides read TGCGCCAGCAGCTTGGAGGGGGACAGGGCGAACACTGAAGCTTTCTTT. This encodes CASSLEGDRANTEAFF.

The chain uses TRBV9 and TRBJ2-1; TRBD2 matches 9 bases. CDR3 length: 17 amino acids. CDR1 is SGDLS, CDR2 YYNGEE, per germline. V shed 0 bases and J 8 bases; nucleotides not matched to a gene: 12. The CDR3 is CASSVASKTGGRDEQFF. CDR3 nucleotides: TGTGCCAGCAGCGTAGCTTCCAAAACCGGCGGGAGGGATGAGCAGTTCTTC.